Below are 4 T cell receptor beta chains sequenced from a single sample in a study of graft-versus-host responses after intestinal transplantation. Measured with immunoSEQ multiplex PCR; TCRdb has only the in-frame clones, and not every one. The data contain some 46,000 clones, 85% to 95% of them singletons. The sample in question was PBMCs, obtained about 800 days after a first intestinal transplant, on the day of a second. The receptor source for this set is a human patient who received an intestinal transplant, so some T cells may come from the graft donor.

DNA for the CDR3: TGTGCCAGCAGCCCGCTCGCGGGACTAGCGGGGTTTAATGAGCAGTTCTTC. The encoded protein is CASSPLAGLAGFNEQFF. The chain employs TRBV7-3 and TRBJ2-1; 13 positions match TRBD2. The CDR3 contains 17 residues. Germline V lookup: CDR1 SGHTA, CDR2 FQGTGA. V shed 5 bases and J 7 bases; nucleotides not matched to a gene: 11.

The genes are TRBV6-1 and TRBJ2-5; 7 nucleotides agree with TRBD2. After removal of 4 bases from V and 4 bases from J, the junction contained 6 bases not matched to a gene. This CDR3 contains 14 residues. Looked up from germline, CDR1 is MNHNS and CDR2 is SASEGT. CDR3 region: CASSAGAGLETQYF. DNA for the CDR3: TGTGCCAGCAGTGCCGGAGCGGGACTAGAGACCCAGTACTTC.

The chain is built from TRBV6-6 and TRBJ2-2; D not resolved. This CDR3 has 11 residues. The ends were cut back, 2 bases at V and 8 bases at J, with 3 bases in the middle. The germline CDR1 and CDR2 sequences are MNHNY and SVGAGI (reference sequence). The chain's CDR3 is CASSYGGELFF. The DNA for the CDR3 is TGTGCCAGCAGTTACGGGGGGGAGCTGTTTTTT.

V gene TRBV6-5 combines with J gene TRBJ1-5; 11 nucleotides match TRBD1. Unmatched junction bases numbered 12, after V lost 0 bases and J lost 14 bases. The CDR3 contains 16 residues. Germline V lookup: CDR1 MNHEY, CDR2 SVGAGI. The DNA for the CDR3 is TGTGCCAGCAGTTACTCGTGGACAGGGGGCGCGGGCGCCGAGCATTTT. This sequence encodes CASSYSWTGGAGAEHF.